This TCR beta chain was documented in a study of T cell repertoires in cytomegalovirus infection. Background on the study: The authors used CMV epitopes that were HLA-C-restricted (recently identified) and HLA-B-restricted (well studied). Indications came from public TCR beta signatures; they pointed to CMV infection and to a matching HLA type.

Study observations and caveats: Pooled public TCR beta family frequency picked out CMV carriers with the relevant HLA. Across the ex vivo response, the dominant clonotypes were HLA-C-restricted CMV-specific TCR beta clonotypes.

V was clipped by 6 bases and J by 5 bases, with 16 bases between them. Germline V gene sequence: CDR1 MNHEY, CDR2 SMNVEV (reference sequence). The CDR3 extends over 14 amino acids. TCRdb analysed the reads with MiXCR anew, one entry per CDR3 protein. The sample shows 700,000 to 950,000 distinct CDR3 sequences, 30% to 35% of them seen only once. This clonotype came up a few times. Its antigen is currently unknown. The origin of this receptor is a human donor in good health (CMV status not recorded). Some clones in this sample may be carry-over from other donors' samples. Source: cultured CD8+ T cells from PBMCs, taken from culture after CMV antigen stimulation. The chain joins TRBV27 to TRBJ2-5; either TRBD1 or TRBD2 may fit D (5 bases each). The chain's CDR3 is CASRTRDPRETQYF. CDR3 DNA sequence: TGTGCCAGCAGGACCCGGGACCCACGGGAGACCCAGTACTTC.